This T cell receptor (beta chain) was profiled in a study of blood T cells in healthy people across ages (dated by TCRdb to between 2014 and 2017). About the full investigation: In model experiments, template switching captured roughly one uniquely barcoded TCR beta cDNA molecule for every two T cells. Donors were grouped into four age groups: young (average approximately 16 years), middle-aged (about 38), aged (around 66) and long-lived (around 82). To avoid experimental bias, donors of different ages were randomly spread across the sequencing lanes. The study measured age-related changes in TCR beta repertoire diversity using deep sequencing normalized with unique cDNA molecular identifiers. Using the same blood draw, the study looked at two additional independent replicas of 1 million unique cDNA reads for two donors, one aged 18 to 29 and the other aged 80 or older.

Systemically healthy Caucasian individuals from Russia, approximately 39 in total and aged roughly 6 to 100 years, were included as donors. Each donor gave roughly 11 milliliters of peripheral blood, drawn into EDTA-treated Vacutainer tubes. Ficoll-Paque density-gradient centrifugation was used to isolate PBMCs, with at least 6.5 million per sample. Trizol reagent was used to extract total RNA from the PBMCs, yielding at least 5.5 micrograms per sample. The percentages of naive CD45RAhigh/CD27high T cells were determined by flow cytometry on a PBMC aliquot from every donor. Library construction relied on 5' RACE. The sequencing machine was an Illumina HiSeq 2500. A second PCR of roughly 6 to 11 cycles was run with a J-beta primer mix and a sample-barcoded 5' primer. A unique molecular identifier was introduced onto each TCR beta cDNA molecule by a template-switch 5' adaptor carrying 12 random nucleotides. Each sample yielded at least 3 million CDR3-containing paired-end reads. All of the RNA was converted into first-strand cDNA using the Mint cDNA synthesis kit, with a TRBC-specific oligonucleotide serving as the primer. After uracil-DNA glycosylase treatment, a first 18-cycle PCR used universal primers M1SS and BC2_uni_R on all cDNA. The published analysis was carried out like this. For normalization, 1 million high-quality reads were randomly selected from each sample, with every read carrying a distinct molecular identifier. Instead of being binned into consensus sequences, reads with shared molecular identifiers were discarded. MiTCR, with a Q25 quality threshold and the strictest error-elimination algorithm, was used for CDR3 identification, clonotype clustering and error correction. A nonparametric unseen species model with Euler transformation was used to estimate lower-bound total TCR beta diversity. TCRdb reran the public reads through fastp at Q25 and MiXCR, keeping productive beta chains. A single entry per CDR3 protein holds the most common genes and DNA from its merged rows. It is TCRdb's table, rather than the study itself, that gives the V and J calls and clone size. The sample includes over 1,200,000 distinct CDR3 sequences, with approximately 63% observed a single time. More than 6% of the sample rests with the top ten.

The junction shows trimming of 3 bases on V and 6 bases on J, plus 10 bases between the germline ends. The germline V gene supplies CDR1 SQVTM and CDR2 ANQGSEA. The cysteine opens and the phenylalanine closes a CDR3 of 12 amino acids. Only the CDR3 DNA is retained, 36 bases long and in frame from the first base. Many counts were recorded for this clonotype. This receptor's antigen is unknown. No qualities accompany the bases; no much larger clone lies one base away. General study outcomes and caveats: Compared with the aged group, the long-lived group had more naive CD4+ T cells, fewer expanded clones and increased TCR diversity, suggesting age selection. Since profiling was done on bulk unsorted PBMCs, naive and antigen-experienced compartments could not be conclusively compared. Estimates of total diversity based on one million sequenced T cells were regarded as lower bounds and as underestimates. There was a strong correlation between observed TCR beta diversity and the percentage of naive T cells measured by flow cytometry. Because the CMV infection status of the donors was unknown, age-related changes in expanded clonotypes may potentially have been confounded. Observed TCR beta diversity per million T cells fell roughly linearly with age, and a significant reduction was already apparent by age approximately 40.

The specimen was blood. The chain employs TRBV29-1 and TRBJ2-3; the D call is possibly TRBD1 or TRBD2, each sharing 6 bases. The source is a man between 18 and 29 years old in good health. The DNA sequence reads TGCAGCGTTGAGGGGGGCTTGGATACGCAGTATTTT. Its protein reads: CSVEGGLDTQYF.